The present T cell receptor beta chain was sequenced within a study of shared clonotypes between healthy human individuals. Findings and caveats of the study: Clonotype sharing among donors, it was expected, would be affected by sequencing depth.

On this clone: Its matching antigen is unknown.

Method: immunoSEQ multiplex PCR; TCRdb's copy keeps in-frame clones and lacks some. The table includes under 1,100,000 clones, 70% to 80% detected once. V lost 2 bases and J lost 0, with 9 bases in between. The CDR3 is 15 residues long. Germline CDR1 is SEHNR and CDR2 is FQNEAQ (reference sequence). Sequencing used memory CD4+ T cells sorted from blood. Subset specified: CD45RA-negative fraction. The TCR comes from a young man in good health. The chain combines TRBV7-9 with TRBJ2-3, with a tentative D call TRBD1 (5 bases). The CDR3 nucleotides read TGTGCCAGCAGCTTAAGGGGCATTAGCACAGATACGCAGTATTTT. Residues: CASSLRGISTDTQYF. The full variable domain, its missing parts supplied by reference TRBV7-9 and TRBJ2-3, is DTGVSQNPRHKITKRGQNVTFRCDPISEHNRLYWYRQTLGQGPEFLTYFQNEAQLEKSRLLSDRFSAERPKGSFSTLEIQRTEQGDSAMYLCASSLRGISTDTQYFGPGTRLTVL.